The 32 T cell receptor beta chains below all came from one sample that was sequenced in a study of blood T cell repertoires in COVID-19. Using immunoSEQ multiplex PCR, the repertoire was profiled, and TCRdb retains in-frame clones only, with some absent. Among approximately 210,000 clones listed, roughly four fifths were seen once. Material: PBMCs or T cells enriched from blood (not recorded which). These receptors were taken from a woman in her fifties or sixties who had recovered from COVID-19.

The CDR3 protein is CASSLSRDFGEQFF. The CDR3 bases are TGTGCCAGCAGCTTATCCAGGGACTTCGGAGAGCAGTTCTTC. The V call is TRBV11-3, the J call TRBJ2-1, with D perhaps matching TRBD2 (6 bases). V was pared by 2 bases and J by 10 bases, with 15 bases between. The CDR3 is 14 residues long. Germline V gene sequence: CDR1 SGHNT, CDR2 YENEEA.

This chain connects TRBV12-3 or TRBV12-4 to TRBJ1-6; D may be TRBD1 (6 bases). The CDR3 runs to 13 residues. V lost 3 bases to trimming and J lost 10 bases, with 10 bases between them. CDR3 nucleotide sequence: TGTGCCAGCAGTTTGGGACAAATATCACCCCTCCACTTT. Translated: CASSLGQISPLHF.

The rearrangement joins TRBV6-2 or TRBV6-3 to TRBJ1-1; tentative D call: TRBD1 (5 bases). The CDR3 is 15 residues long. V was pared by 6 bases and J by 2 bases, with 16 bases between. Germline values: CDR1 MNHEY, CDR2 SVGEGT. The DNA for the CDR3 is TGTGCCAGCAGCCCCGGGGGGGGTTTCAACACTGAAGCTTTCTTT. Protein product: CASSPGGGFNTEAFF.

The chain links TRBV4-2 to TRBJ2-3; perhaps TRBD1 as D (5 bases). Trimming took off 1 base at V and 0 bases at J, with 8 bases between the two ends. The CDR3 has 15 amino acids. Germline V CDR1 and CDR2: LGHNA, YNFKEQ. The CDR3 spells CASSQVGASTDTQYF. The CDR3 coding sequence is TGTGCCAGCAGCCAAGTTGGGGCCAGCACAGATACGCAGTATTTT.

This clone was seen a handful of times. The genes are TRBV7-8 and TRBJ2-7, with a weak D call TRBD1 (6 bases). Germline V gene lookup returns CDR1 SGHVS and CDR2 FQNEAQ. This CDR3 contains 14 residues. V lost 0 bases, J lost 2 bases, and 8 bases lay in between. The CDR3 sequence: CASSLAGGPYEQYF. The CDR3 DNA reads TGTGCCAGCAGCTTAGCAGGGGGTCCCTACGAGCAGTACTTC.

The J gene is TRBJ2-2, the V gene TRBV27; 10 nucleotides match TRBD1. The J segment lost 6 bases and the V segment lost 1 base, leaving 5 bases of the junction unmatched. The CDR3 is 16 residues long. Germline loops: CDR1 MNHEY, CDR2 SMNVEV (reference sequence). CDR3 region: CASSLLGQGFAGELFF. The CDR3 region has the DNA TGTGCCAGCAGTTTATTGGGACAGGGGTTTGCCGGGGAGCTGTTTTTT.

The chain links TRBV9 to TRBJ1-4; D uncertain. Trimming stripped 2 bases from V and 10 bases from J, with 9 bases between. Germline CDR1 reads SGDLS; CDR2 reads YYNGEE. There are 12 residues in the CDR3. The CDR3 loop is CASSVGEGKLFF. In DNA, the CDR3 is TGTGCCAGCAGCGTTGGGGAGGGAAAACTGTTTTTT.

The rearrangement links TRBV4-1 to TRBJ1-2; D not certain. Trimming left V 4 bases short and J 3 bases short, with 9 bases between. The CDR3 length is 13 residues. The germline CDR1 and CDR2 sequences are MGHRA and YSYEKL. This CDR3 reads CASSPSEDYGYTF. For the CDR3, the DNA is TGCGCCAGCAGCCCGTCAGAAGACTATGGCTACACCTTC.

The chain uses TRBV19 and TRBJ2-7; tentative D call: TRBD1 (6 bases). CDR3 length: 15 amino acids. The V and J ends lost 5 bases and 4 bases respectively, with 18 bases between them. Germline-derived CDR1 and CDR2 are LNHDA and SQIVND (reference sequence). The CDR3 nucleotides read TGTGCCAGTAGTTCCCCCGGCAGGGGAGTATACGAGCAGTACTTC. Its protein is CASSSPGRGVYEQYF.

This clone has just a few counts. The chain uses TRBV6-5 and TRBJ2-2; the D gene is possibly TRBD1 (6 bases). The V and J ends lost 7 bases and 1 base respectively, with 10 bases between them. There are 14 residues in the CDR3. CDR1 MNHEY and CDR2 SVGAGI come from the germline V gene. CDR3 amino acids: CASKGQRNTGELFF. The CDR3 DNA reads TGTGCCAGCAAAGGACAGCGGAACACCGGGGAGCTGTTTTTT.

V and J are TRBV10-3 and TRBJ1-6; unclear D gene. V lost 0 bases to trimming and J lost 10 bases, with 13 bases between them. Germline V CDR1 and CDR2: ENHRY, SYGVKD. The CDR3 extends over 15 amino acids. CDR3 amino acids: CAISESTPRESPLHF. For the CDR3, the DNA is TGTGCCATCAGTGAGTCAACCCCAAGGGAGTCACCCCTCCACTTT.

The CDR3 reads CASSAQGARETQYF. CDR3 bases: TGTGCCAGTAGTGCTCAGGGGGCGCGTGAGACCCAGTACTTC. The chain employs TRBV19 and TRBJ2-5; TRBD1 agrees at 8 bases. The CDR3 extends over 14 amino acids. Germline CDR1 is LNHDA and CDR2 is SQIVND (reference sequence). V lost 5 bases, J lost 5 bases, and 7 bases stayed unmatched.

This clone was seen more than once but under ten times. The CDR3 nucleotides are TGTGCCATCAGTGAGTTGGGGACAGGGGACTTCTATGGCTACACCTTC. Its protein product is CAISELGTGDFYGYTF. This chain joins TRBV10-3 and TRBJ1-2, with 10 positions matching TRBD1. Trimming removed 1 base from V and 4 bases from J; junction bases left unmatched: 6. Germline CDR1 ENHRY, CDR2 SYGVKD. This CDR3 contains 16 residues.

The chain employs TRBV29-1 and TRBJ2-5; 7 positions agree with TRBD2. J lost 5 bases, V lost 8 bases, and 8 bases had no gene match. The CDR3 contains 12 residues. Germline loops: CDR1 SQVTM, CDR2 ANQGSEA. The CDR3 protein is CSSRLGGETQYF. CDR3 nucleotide sequence: TGCAGCTCAAGGCTCGGGGGGGAGACCCAGTACTTC. The full variable domain, its missing parts supplied by reference TRBV29-1 and TRBJ2-5, is SAVISQKPSRDICQRGTSLTIQCQVDSQVTMMFWYRQQPGQSLTLIATANQGSEATYESGFVIDKFPISRPNLTFSTLTVSNMSPEDSSIYLCSSRLGGETQYFGPGTRLLVL.

The chain is built from TRBV11-3 and TRBJ2-7; no firm D call. CDR1 SGHNT and CDR2 YENEEA come from the germline V gene. Trimming removed 5 bases at V and 6 bases at J, with 17 bases between. The CDR3 runs to 14 residues. The CDR3 DNA is TGTGCCAGCAGCCCAGATTATCAGGCCGCCGAGCAGTACTTC. Residues: CASSPDYQAAEQYF.

This clone appeared a few times. The chain links TRBV14 to TRBJ2-7; 9 bases are shared with TRBD1. Germline CDR1 reads SGHDN; CDR2 reads FVKESK. Trimming took 4 bases from V and 5 from J; bases not matched to a gene: 12. This CDR3 contains 16 residues. The CDR3 nucleotides are TGTGCCAGCAGCCGGAGTTCCGGGACAGGGTGGAACGAGCAGTACTTC. As protein: CASSRSSGTGWNEQYF.

The V call is TRBV7-9, the J call TRBJ2-3; 7 bases fit TRBD2. The germline CDR1 and CDR2 sequences are SEHNR and FQNEAQ (reference sequence). This CDR3 contains 16 residues. The ends lost 5 bases at V and 2 bases at J; junction bases unmatched: 10. The CDR3: CASSPPGAGLTDTQYF. CDR3 bases: TGTGCCAGCAGCCCCCCCGGAGCGGGGCTCACAGATACGCAGTATTTT. Filled out from reference TRBV7-9 and TRBJ2-3, the complete variable domain reads DTGVSQNPRHKITKRGQNVTFRCDPISEHNRLYWYRQTLGQGPEFLTYFQNEAQLEKSRLLSDRFSAERPKGSFSTLEIQRTEQGDSAMYLCASSPPGAGLTDTQYFGPGTRLTVL.

The chain joins TRBV10-2 to TRBJ2-1; the match to TRBD1 covers 11 bases. CDR3 length: 16 amino acids. Losses at the gene ends were 2 bases for V and 6 bases for J; bases not matched to a gene: 6. Germline V lookup: CDR1 WSHSY, CDR2 SAAADI. This CDR3 reads CASSEPRDRGSNEQFF. The CDR3 DNA sequence: TGCGCCAGCAGTGAGCCCCGGGACAGGGGGAGCAATGAGCAGTTCTTC.

The chain's CDR3 is CATSREPEAGKLFF. The CDR3 bases are TGTGCCACCAGCAGAGAGCCAGAGGCGGGAAAACTGTTTTTT. The rearrangement links TRBV15 to TRBJ1-4; no definite D call. Trimming removed 0 bases from V and 10 bases from J, with 12 bases in between. The germline V gene encodes CDR1 LNHNV and CDR2 YYDKDF (reference sequence). The CDR3 consists of 14 residues. Supplemented by reference TRBV15 and TRBJ1-4, the full variable domain reads DAMVIQNPRYQVTQFGKPVTLSCSQTLNHNVMYWYQQKSSQAPKLLFHYYDKDFNNEADTPDNFQSRRPNTSFCFLDIRSPGLGDTAMYLCATSREPEAGKLFFGSGTQLSVL.

This chain uses TRBV7-9 with TRBJ1-1; 7 positions match TRBD1. V lost 3 bases and J lost 8; bases outside the gene matches: 3. Looked up from germline, CDR1 is SEHNR and CDR2 is FQNEAQ (reference sequence). The CDR3 is 12 amino acids. CDR3 bases: TGTGCCAGCAGCTTTACAGGGGCCGAAGCTTTCTTT. Its protein product is CASSFTGAEAFF.

The V call is TRBV6-5, the J call TRBJ1-2; TRBD1 aligns across 7 bases. The CDR3 sequence is 14 residues long. Germline values: CDR1 MNHEY, CDR2 SVGAGI. J gave up 8 bases and V 6 bases, and 12 bases lay outside the gene matches. The CDR3 spells CASRPDRAHIGYTF. CDR3 DNA: TGTGCCAGCAGGCCAGACAGGGCGCATATAGGCTACACCTTC.

This chain joins TRBV19 and TRBJ1-2; 8 nucleotides agree with TRBD1. The CDR3 is made up of 15 amino acids. Germline CDR1 is LNHDA and CDR2 is SQIVND (reference sequence). The ends lost 3 bases at V and 0 bases at J; junction bases unmatched: 3. In DNA form, the CDR3 reads TGTGCCAGTAGTATTAGGGACAGGTCTAACTATGGCTACACCTTC. It encodes CASSIRDRSNYGYTF.

This clone was found once. This chain uses TRBV30 with TRBJ1-3; D is possibly TRBD1 (6 bases). The germline V gene has CDR1 GTSNPN and CDR2 SVGIG (reference sequence). V lost 3 bases and J 0 bases, leaving 12 bases between the germline ends. The CDR3 has 15 amino acids. The CDR3 region has the DNA TGTGCCTGGAGCCAAAACAGGGCCTCTGGAAACACCATATATTTT. Its translation: CAWSQNRASGNTIYF.

This rearrangement joins TRBV5-1 to TRBJ1-4; 12 nucleotides align to TRBD1. In germline, CDR1 is SGHRS, CDR2 YFSETQ. CDR3 size: 17 residues. With 4 bases clipped from V and 7 bases from J, the junction kept 11 bases outside the gene matches. CDR3 loop: CASSPGTGGPEGEKLFF. As DNA, the CDR3 is TGCGCCAGCAGCCCGGGGACAGGGGGCCCGGAAGGTGAAAAACTGTTTTTT.

The chain uses TRBV3-1 (or the pseudogene TRBV3-2) and TRBJ1-2; 8 nucleotides align to TRBD1. Trimming removed 3 bases from V and 1 base from J; junction bases left unmatched: 7. The CDR3 contains 16 residues. Germline V gene lookup returns CDR1 LGHDT and CDR2 YNNKEL (reference sequence). The CDR3 loop reads CASSHDRGRDNYGYTF. Written as DNA, the CDR3 is TGTGCCAGCAGCCACGACAGGGGCCGGGATAACTATGGCTACACCTTC.

V usage is TRBV6-5 and J usage is TRBJ1-2; possibly TRBD1 for D (5 bases). Trimming took off 2 bases at V and 0 bases at J, with 10 bases between the two ends. This CDR3 region has 15 residues. In germline, CDR1 is MNHEY, CDR2 SVGAGI. CDR3 nucleotide sequence: TGTGCCAGCAGTTACATGGGGGGAGCTAACTATGGCTACACCTTC. This sequence encodes CASSYMGGANYGYTF.

This chain connects TRBV6-4 to TRBJ2-5; tentatively, D is TRBD1 (5 bases). This CDR3 has 17 residues. Trimming shortened V by 4 bases and J by 4 bases, and 22 bases separated the two germline ends. Germline V gives CDR1 MRHNA, CDR2 SNTAGT. The DNA for the CDR3 is TGTGCCAGCAGTGCCTTGATCAAATCAGGGTTATCAGAGACCCAGTACTTC. Amino acid sequence: CASSALIKSGLSETQYF.

V and J are TRBV5-1 and TRBJ2-4; TRBD1 might be the D (8 bases). The CDR3 covers 15 residues. Trimming pared 3 bases from V and 7 bases from J, leaving 17 bases between. The germline gives CDR1 SGHRS, CDR2 YFSETQ. CDR3 nucleotides: TGCGCCAGCAGCTCCAGTGGACAGGGAGGGAACATTCAGTACTTC. This sequence encodes CASSSSGQGGNIQYF. Complete variable domain (other parts from reference TRBV5-1 and TRBJ2-4): KAGVTQTPRYLIKTRGQQVTLSCSPISGHRSVSWYQQTPGQGLQFLFEYFSETQRNKGNFPGRFSGRQFSNSRSEMNVSTLELGDSALYLCASSSSGQGGNIQYFGAGTRLSVL.

This chain connects TRBV7-2 to TRBJ1-5; the match to TRBD1 covers 7 bases. The CDR3 has 16 residues. Germline values: CDR1 SGHTA, CDR2 FQGNSA. The ends lost 0 bases at V and 2 bases at J; junction bases unmatched: 4. The CDR3 loop is CASSLAGGYGNQPQHF. The CDR3 DNA sequence: TGTGCCAGCAGCTTAGCAGGGGGCTATGGCAATCAGCCCCAGCATTTT.

The chain carries TRBV7-8 and TRBJ1-2; 7 positions agree with TRBD1. J gave up 6 bases and V 3 bases, and 7 bases lay outside the gene matches. Germline V gene data show CDR1 as SGHVS and CDR2 as FQNEAQ. The CDR3 spans 14 residues. The CDR3 protein is CASSFSGQDNGYTF. CDR3 in DNA: TGTGCCAGCAGCTTCTCCGGACAGGATAATGGCTACACCTTC. The full variable domain, its missing parts supplied by reference TRBV7-8 and TRBJ1-2, is GAGVSQSPRYKVAKRGQDVALRCDPISGHVSLFWYQQALGQGPEFLTYFQNEAQLDKSGLPSDRFFAERPEGSVSTLKIQRTQQEDSAVYLCASSFSGQDNGYTFGSGTRLTVV.

Concerning this clone itself: The same CDR3 can be traced to other DNA sequences in this sample. The chain employs TRBV6-5 and TRBJ1-5; 11 bases match TRBD1. Germline CDR1 reads MNHEY; CDR2 reads SVGAGI. With 4 bases clipped from V and 4 bases from J, the junction kept 3 bases outside the gene matches. The CDR3 totals 15 residues. The CDR3 region is CASSSGTGGNQPQHF. In DNA form, the CDR3 reads TGTGCCAGCAGTTCCGGGACAGGGGGAAATCAGCCCCAGCATTTT.

The V and J genes are TRBV3-1 (or the pseudogene TRBV3-2) and TRBJ2-7, with 9 bases matching TRBD1. Germline CDR1 reads LGHDT; CDR2 reads YNNKEL (reference sequence). With V trimmed by 4 bases and J by 9 bases, 10 bases remained unmatched. This CDR3 contains 14 residues. The CDR3 bases are TGTGCCAGCAGCCCTACTCCACAGGGGGCGGGGCAGTACTTC. It encodes CASSPTPQGAGQYF.